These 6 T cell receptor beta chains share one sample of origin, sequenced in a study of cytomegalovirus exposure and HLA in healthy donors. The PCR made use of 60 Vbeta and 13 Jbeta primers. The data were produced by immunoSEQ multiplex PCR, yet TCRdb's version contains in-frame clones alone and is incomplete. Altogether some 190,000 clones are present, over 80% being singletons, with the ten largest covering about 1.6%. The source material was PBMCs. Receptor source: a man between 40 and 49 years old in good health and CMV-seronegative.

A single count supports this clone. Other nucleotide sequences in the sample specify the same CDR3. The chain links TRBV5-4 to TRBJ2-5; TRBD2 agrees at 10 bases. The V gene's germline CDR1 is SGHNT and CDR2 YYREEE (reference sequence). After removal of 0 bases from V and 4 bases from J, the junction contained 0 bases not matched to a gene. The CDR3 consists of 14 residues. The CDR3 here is CASSLGLAGETQYF. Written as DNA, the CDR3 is TGTGCCAGCAGCTTGGGACTAGCGGGAGAGACCCAGTACTTC.

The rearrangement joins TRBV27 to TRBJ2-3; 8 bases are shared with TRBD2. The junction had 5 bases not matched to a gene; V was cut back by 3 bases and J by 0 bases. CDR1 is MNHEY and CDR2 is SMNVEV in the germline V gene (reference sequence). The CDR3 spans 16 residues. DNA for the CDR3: TGTGCCAGCAGTTTCCTAGCGGGTGCTAGCACAGATACGCAGTATTTT. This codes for CASSFLAGASTDTQYF.

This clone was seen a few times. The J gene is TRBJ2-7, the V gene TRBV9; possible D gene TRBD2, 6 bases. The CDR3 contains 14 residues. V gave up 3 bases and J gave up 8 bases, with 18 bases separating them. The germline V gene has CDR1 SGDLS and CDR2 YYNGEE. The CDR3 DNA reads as TGTGCCAGCAGCGCGCCCTCCGATCGGGAGAAGCAGTACTTC. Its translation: CASSAPSDREKQYF. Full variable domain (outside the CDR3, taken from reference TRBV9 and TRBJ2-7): DSGVTQTPKHLITATGQRVTLRCSPRSGDLSVYWYQQSLDQGLQFLIQYYNGEERAKGNILERFSAQQFPDLHSELNLSSLELGDSALYFCASSAPSDREKQYFGPGTRLTVT.

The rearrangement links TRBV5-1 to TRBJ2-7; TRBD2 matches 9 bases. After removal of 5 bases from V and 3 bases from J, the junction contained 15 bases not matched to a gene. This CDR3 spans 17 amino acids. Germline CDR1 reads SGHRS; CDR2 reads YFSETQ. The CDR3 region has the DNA TGCGCCAGCAGGTTTACTTCGGCGGGGGGGCTTCACTACGAGCAGTACTTC. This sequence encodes CASRFTSAGGLHYEQYF.

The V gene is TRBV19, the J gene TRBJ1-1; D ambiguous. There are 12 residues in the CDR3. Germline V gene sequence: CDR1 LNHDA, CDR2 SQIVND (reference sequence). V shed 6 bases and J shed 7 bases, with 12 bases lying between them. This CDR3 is CASSDYYLEAFF. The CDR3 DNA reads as TGTGCCAGTAGCGATTACTACCTTGAAGCTTTCTTT.

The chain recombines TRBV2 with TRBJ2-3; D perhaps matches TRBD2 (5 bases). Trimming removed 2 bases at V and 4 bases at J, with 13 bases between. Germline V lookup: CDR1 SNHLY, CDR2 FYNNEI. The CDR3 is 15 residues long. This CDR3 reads CASSEWELEADTQYF. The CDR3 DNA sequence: TGTGCCAGCAGTGAATGGGAACTAGAAGCAGATACGCAGTATTTT. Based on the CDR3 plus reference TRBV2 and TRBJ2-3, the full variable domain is EPEVTQTPSHQVTQMGQEVILRCVPISNHLYFYWYRQILGQKVEFLVSFYNNEISEKSEIFDDQFSVERPDGSNFTLKIRSTKLEDSAMYFCASSEWELEADTQYFGPGTRLTVL.